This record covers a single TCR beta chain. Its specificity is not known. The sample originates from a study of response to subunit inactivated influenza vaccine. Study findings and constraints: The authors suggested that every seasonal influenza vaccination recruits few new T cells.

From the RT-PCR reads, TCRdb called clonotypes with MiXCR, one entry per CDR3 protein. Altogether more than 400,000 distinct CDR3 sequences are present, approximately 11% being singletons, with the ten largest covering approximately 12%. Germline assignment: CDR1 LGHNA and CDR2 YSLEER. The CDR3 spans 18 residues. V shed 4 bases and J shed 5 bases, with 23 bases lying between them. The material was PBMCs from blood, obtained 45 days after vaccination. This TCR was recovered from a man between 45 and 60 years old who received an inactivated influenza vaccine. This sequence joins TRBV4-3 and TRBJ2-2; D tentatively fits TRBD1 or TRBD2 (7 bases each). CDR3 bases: TGCGCCAGCAGCCTTGAGACGGGGGGTTTGACAGGGACCGGGGAGCTGTTTTTT. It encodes CASSLETGGLTGTGELFF.